These T cell receptor beta chains were read from a single sample in a study of cytomegalovirus exposure and HLA in healthy donors. Sequencing used immunoSEQ multiplex PCR; TCRdb keeps in-frame clones, though not all of them. The sample carries over 70,000 clones, around 80% recorded once. The sample comprised PBMCs. The source is a male donor in good health and CMV-seropositive. The CDR3 runs from the conserved cysteine through the conserved F or W. The D gene is left open where the match is weak. Size is omitted from some rows. Given values are once, few, many or a class for expanded clones.

d_gene	abundance	v_gene	j_gene	CDR3aa	CDR3nt
-	-	TRBV9	TRBJ1-3	CASSVPGGNTIYF	TGTGCCAGCAGCGTGCCAGGGGGAAACACCATATATTTT
-	-	TRBV28	TRBJ1-5	CASTPIDRFLQPQHF	TGTGCCAGCACCCCAATCGACAGGTTCCTTCAGCCCCAGCATTTT
-	-	TRBV5-4	TRBJ2-7	CASSTPGHQPEQYF	TGTGCCAGCAGCACCCCGGGACACCAACCCGAGCAGTACTTC
-	-	TRBV27	TRBJ2-7	CASSSLYEQYF	TGTGCCAGCAGTTCTCTCTACGAGCAGTACTTC
-	-	TRBV7-2	TRBJ2-5	CASSLDAGQETQYF	TGTGCCAGCAGCTTAGATGCAGGGCAAGAGACCCAGTACTTC
-	-	TRBV7-8	TRBJ2-7	CASSLVAVGGHEQYF	TGTGCCAGCAGCTTAGTTGCAGTGGGAGGACACGAGCAGTACTTC
TRBD1	-	TRBV5-4	TRBJ2-1	CASSTAGTANNEQFF	TGTGCCAGCAGCACGGCCGGGACAGCAAACAATGAGCAGTTCTTC
TRBD1	-	TRBV27	TRBJ1-2	CASSLSDRVYGYTF	TGTGCCAGCAGTTTATCGGACAGGGTGTATGGCTACACCTTC
TRBD1	-	TRBV7-8	TRBJ2-7	CASRDRYYSYEQYF	TGTGCCAGCAGGGACAGGTACTACTCCTACGAGCAGTACTTC
TRBD1	few	TRBV5-5	TRBJ1-3	CASSPTIGPGQGFSGNTIYF	TGTGCCAGCAGCCCAACCATCGGACCGGGACAGGGATTTTCTGGAAACACCATATATTTT
-	-	TRBV6-1	TRBJ2-1	CASSEALGYNEQFF	TGTGCCAGCAGTGAAGCGCTCGGCTACAATGAGCAGTTCTTC
TRBD2	-	TRBV28	TRBJ2-2	CASSTSGTNTGELFF	TGTGCCAGCAGTACAAGCGGGACGAACACCGGGGAGCTGTTTTTT
-	-	TRBV2	TRBJ1-3	CASSAWGVGNTIYF	TGTGCCAGCAGTGCATGGGGGGTTGGAAACACCATATATTTT
TRBD1	-	TRBV6-5	TRBJ1-2	CASSRSGTGSYGYTF	TGTGCCAGCAGCAGATCCGGGACAGGGAGCTATGGCTACACCTTC
TRBD1	-	TRBV6-1	TRBJ2-5	CASRLTGGQETQYF	TGTGCCAGCAGACTGACAGGGGGCCAAGAGACCCAGTACTTC
TRBD1	-	TRBV4-1	TRBJ1-2	CASSRKGQGFYGYTF	TGCGCCAGCAGCCGAAAAGGACAGGGCTTTTATGGCTACACCTTC
TRBD2	-	TRBV9	TRBJ2-3	CASTTSGAPTDTQYF	TGTGCCAGCACGACTAGCGGGGCCCCCACAGATACGCAGTATTTT
TRBD2	once	TRBV19	TRBJ2-3	CASSRLAGDTDTQYF	TGTGCCAGTAGTCGCCTAGCGGGCGACACAGATACGCAGTATTTT
-	-	TRBV19	TRBJ1-1	CASSIAGEAFF	TGTGCCAGTAGTATAGCGGGGGAAGCTTTCTTT
-	-	TRBV21-1	TRBJ2-1	CASSRGGSGSHNEQFF	TGTGCCAGCAGCAGAGGAGGAAGCGGGAGCCACAATGAGCAGTTCTTC
TRBD2	-	TRBV5-1	TRBJ2-3	CASSTGLAGGTDTQYF	TGCGCCAGCAGCACGGGACTAGCGGGAGGTACAGATACGCAGTATTTT
TRBD2	few	TRBV9	TRBJ2-7	CASSVGERESYEQYF	TGTGCCAGCAGCGTAGGCGAGCGGGAGTCCTACGAGCAGTACTTC
TRBD1	-	TRBV5-1	TRBJ2-6	CASSPLTGSSGANVLTF	TGCGCCAGCAGCCCTCTGACAGGGAGCTCTGGGGCCAACGTCCTGACTTTC
TRBD1	-	TRBV6-1	TRBJ1-1	CASKTGEDLRAFF	TGTGCCAGTAAGACAGGGGAAGATTTGAGAGCTTTCTTT
-	few	TRBV5-3	TRBJ2-5	CARDGPVTGSGETQYF	TGTGCCAGAGACGGGCCGGTTACAGGGTCCGGAGAGACCCAGTACTTC
TRBD2	-	TRBV6-5	TRBJ2-1	CASSYSASGRTEQFF	TGTGCCAGCAGTTACTCGGCTAGCGGGAGGACTGAGCAGTTCTTC
TRBD1	-	TRBV5-5	TRBJ1-2	CASSLGPGQGASGYGYTF	TGTGCCAGCAGCTTAGGACCCGGACAGGGGGCCTCTGGCTATGGCTACACCTTC
-	-	TRBV28	TRBJ2-7	CASSLKGFEQYF	TGTGCCAGCAGTCTTAAGGGGTTTGAGCAGTACTTC
-	-	TRBV7-8	TRBJ1-2	CASSLGVGGNGYTF	TGTGCCAGCAGCTTAGGAGTAGGAGGGAACGGCTACACCTTC
-	-	TRBV7-6	TRBJ2-2	CASSFSGNKGELFF	TGTGCCAGCAGTTTTAGCGGAAATAAGGGGGAGCTGTTTTTT
-	-	TRBV18	TRBJ2-1	CASSPIGATYNEQFF	TGTGCCAGCTCACCAATAGGGGCTACCTACAATGAGCAGTTCTTC
-	-	TRBV4-1	TRBJ2-7	CASSQDSERERKQYF	TGCGCCAGCAGCCAAGATTCGGAGCGAGAGAGGAAGCAGTACTTC
-	-	TRBV19	TRBJ2-1	CASSIDEHGSYNEQFF	TGTGCCAGTAGTATAGATGAGCATGGCTCCTACAATGAGCAGTTCTTC
-	-	TRBV4-2	TRBJ2-3	CASSQQGTDTQYF	TGTGCCAGCAGCCAACAGGGCACAGATACGCAGTATTTT
-	-	TRBV18	TRBJ1-4	CASSPVRALAEKLFF	TGTGCCAGCTCACCAGTCAGGGCATTGGCGGAAAAACTGTTTTTT
TRBD1	-	TRBV27	TRBJ2-1	CASSLRQGPYNEQFF	TGTGCCAGCAGTTTAAGACAGGGTCCCTACAATGAGCAGTTCTTC
TRBD1	-	TRBV19	TRBJ2-1	CASSSPDRGLYEQFF	TGTGCCAGTAGTTCCCCGGACAGGGGGCTTTATGAGCAGTTCTTC
-	-	TRBV6-1	TRBJ1-2	CASRVDRSPQGGYTF	TGTGCCAGCAGGGTTGACAGGTCTCCTCAGGGTGGCTACACCTTC
-	once	TRBV5-1	TRBJ2-7	CASSLMRERLNEQYF	TGCGCCAGCAGCTTGATGAGGGAGCGTCTAAACGAGCAGTACTTC
TRBD2	once	TRBV29-1	TRBJ2-7	CSVEGIGTSGTYEQYF	TGCAGCGTTGAGGGTATAGGGACTAGCGGTACCTACGAGCAGTACTTC
TRBD1	-	TRBV14	TRBJ1-4	CASSLTGGGEKLFF	TGTGCCAGCAGTTTGACAGGGGGTGGTGAAAAACTGTTTTTT
TRBD2	-	TRBV7-9	TRBJ2-7	CASSFASGPSYEQYF	TGTGCCAGCAGCTTTGCTAGCGGACCCTCCTACGAGCAGTACTTC
TRBD2	-	TRBV5-1	TRBJ2-5	CASSGGLAAQETQYF	TGCGCCAGCAGCGGGGGACTAGCTGCCCAAGAGACCCAGTACTTC
TRBD2	-	TRBV7-9	TRBJ2-7	CASSLAPASGSYEQYF	TGTGCCAGCAGCTTAGCGCCGGCTAGCGGGTCCTACGAGCAGTACTTC
-	-	TRBV28	TRBJ1-1	CASSWSGRPNTEAFF	TGTGCCAGCAGTTGGTCAGGAAGGCCGAACACTGAAGCTTTCTTT
TRBD2	-	TRBV19	TRBJ2-3	CASTMDLAGSTDTQYF	TGTGCCAGTACCATGGATCTAGCGGGAAGCACAGATACGCAGTATTTT